The source of this T cell receptor beta chain is a study of blood T cell repertoires in COVID-19. Overall study: Specimens from acute and convalescent COVID-19 originated in the United States, Italy and Spain. PBMCs, B-cell-depleted T cells, or T cells provided the cDNA or gDNA that made up the material.

Followed over time, Seattle patients had been enrolled while infection was active. The CDR3 totals 15 residues. Germline V CDR1 and CDR2: LNHNV, YYDKDF (reference sequence). Trimming stripped 2 bases from V and 5 bases from J, with 14 bases between. TCRdb's copy holds only in-frame clones and misses some; the assay was immunoSEQ multiplex PCR. The sample yields some 150,000 clones, 75% to 90% seen once. Sequencing was done on a sample of peripheral blood. The V call is TRBV15, the J call TRBJ2-3, with a weak D call TRBD2 (6 bases). The TCR originated in a woman in her sixties or seventies with COVID-19, enrolled during active disease. The DNA of the CDR3 is TGTGCCACCAGCAGACGGCAGGGACTGCGAGATACGCAGTATTTT. It yields the protein CATSRRQGLRDTQYF. Using reference TRBV15 and TRBJ2-3 for the parts outside the CDR3, the full variable domain is DAMVIQNPRYQVTQFGKPVTLSCSQTLNHNVMYWYQQKSSQAPKLLFHYYDKDFNNEADTPDNFQSRRPNTSFCFLDIRSPGLGDTAMYLCATSRRQGLRDTQYFGPGTRLTVL.